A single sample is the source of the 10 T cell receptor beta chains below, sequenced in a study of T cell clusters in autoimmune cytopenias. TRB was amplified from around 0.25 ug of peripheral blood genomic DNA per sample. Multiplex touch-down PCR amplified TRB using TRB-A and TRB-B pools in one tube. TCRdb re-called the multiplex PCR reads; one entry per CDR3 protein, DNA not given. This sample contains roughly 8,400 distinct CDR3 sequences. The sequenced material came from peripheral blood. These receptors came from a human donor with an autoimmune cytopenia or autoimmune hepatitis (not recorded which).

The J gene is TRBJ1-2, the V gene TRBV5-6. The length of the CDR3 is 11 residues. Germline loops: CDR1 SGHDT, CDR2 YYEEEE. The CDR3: CASSGDYGYTF.

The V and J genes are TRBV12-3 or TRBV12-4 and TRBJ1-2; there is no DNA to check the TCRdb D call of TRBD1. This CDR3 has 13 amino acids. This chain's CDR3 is CASSPRGQFGYTF.

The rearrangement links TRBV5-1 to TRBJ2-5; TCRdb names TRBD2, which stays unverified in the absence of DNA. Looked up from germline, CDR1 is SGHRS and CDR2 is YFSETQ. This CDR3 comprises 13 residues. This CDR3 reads CASSLDPLRTQYF.

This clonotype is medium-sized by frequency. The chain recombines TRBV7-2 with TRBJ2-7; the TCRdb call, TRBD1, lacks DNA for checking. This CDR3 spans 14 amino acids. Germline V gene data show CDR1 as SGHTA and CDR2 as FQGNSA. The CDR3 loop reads CASSLPIPGYEQYF. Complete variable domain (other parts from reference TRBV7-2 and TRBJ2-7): GAGVSQSPSNKVTEKGKDVELRCDPISGHTALYWYRQSLGQGLEFLIYFQGNSAPDKSGLPSDRFSAERTGGSVSTLTIQRTQQEDSAVYLCASSLPIPGYEQYFGPGTRLTVT.

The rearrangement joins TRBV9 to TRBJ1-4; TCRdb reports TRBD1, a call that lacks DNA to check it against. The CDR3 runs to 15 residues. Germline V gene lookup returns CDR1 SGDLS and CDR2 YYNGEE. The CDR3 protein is CASSVGDRGREKLFF. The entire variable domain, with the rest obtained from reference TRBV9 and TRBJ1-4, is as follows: DSGVTQTPKHLITATGQRVTLRCSPRSGDLSVYWYQQSLDQGLQFLIQYYNGEERAKGNILERFSAQQFPDLHSELNLSSLELGDSALYFCASSVGDRGREKLFFGSGTQLSVL.

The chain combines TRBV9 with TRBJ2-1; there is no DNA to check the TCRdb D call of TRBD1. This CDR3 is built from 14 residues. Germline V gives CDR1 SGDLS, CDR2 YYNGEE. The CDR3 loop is CASSADRVDNEQFF.

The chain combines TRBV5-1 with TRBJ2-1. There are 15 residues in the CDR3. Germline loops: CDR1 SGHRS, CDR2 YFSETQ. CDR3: CASSLTGSSYNEQFF.

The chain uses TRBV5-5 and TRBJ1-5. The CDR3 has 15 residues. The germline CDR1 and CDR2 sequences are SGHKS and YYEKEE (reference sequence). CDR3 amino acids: CASSLVWGNNQPQHF.

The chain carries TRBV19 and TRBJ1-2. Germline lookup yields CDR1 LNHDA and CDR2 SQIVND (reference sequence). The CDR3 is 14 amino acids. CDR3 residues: CASSLAASNYGYTF.

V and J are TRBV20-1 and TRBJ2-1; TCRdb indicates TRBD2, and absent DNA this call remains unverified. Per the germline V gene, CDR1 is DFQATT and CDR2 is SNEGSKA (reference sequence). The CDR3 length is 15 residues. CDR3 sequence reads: CSASSLPSGHNEQFF.